This T cell receptor (beta chain) stems from a study of T cells in women clearing cervical HPV infection (dated by TCRdb to the late 2010s). About the investigation overall: The cases were some 27 women with histologically confirmed HPV16-related CIN3 or worse, and 2 of these cases were invasive cancers. Because only a few women had HLA typing data, the possibility that HLA type acted as a confounder could not be ruled out. Cases and controls were matched on year of sample collection and on age within five years. In the parent cohort, approximately 9,900 women aged 18 or older were enrolled in Guanacaste, Costa Rica, during about 1992 to 1994 and then followed for 7 to 8 years. Nested within Costa Rica's Guanacaste HPV Natural History Study, an exploratory proof-of-principle case-control study compared TCR repertoires across cervical HPV16 outcomes. For cases, a median interval of about 140 days, with an interquartile range of about 85 to 200 days, was observed between lesion detection and blood sampling. The controls were about two dozen women whose single incident HPV16 infection cleared within 12 months with no development of precancer or cancer. As quality controls, five blinded duplicates were added to each group, bringing the total to roughly 60 samples made up of 50 or so participants and approximately ten replicates. Blood from cases was collected at the visit at which the lesion was first identified, whereas blood from controls was collected once infection was no longer detected. Median age was 34 years in cases versus about 38 in controls, and baseline characteristics did not differ significantly.

General conclusions and limits of the study: Because the number of T cells per sample was unknown, the richness differences could reflect varying T-cell content rather than repertoire biology. Whether associations preceded infection or resulted from infection could not be shown with the cross-sectional design, and effector/memory subsets and HPV-specific T cells were not isolated. Random forest classifiers combining richness and V gene abundances distinguished cases from controls with an estimated AUC of 0.8 to 0.9. Across sequencing depths, CIN3+ cases showed significantly higher TCR repertoire richness than controls, but evenness did not differ between the groups. TRBV6-7 relative abundance was lower in cases than in controls (roughly 0.12% versus 0.17%; Bonferroni P = 0.0008).

From the cysteine through the phenylalanine, the CDR3 covers 13 amino acids. Only the CDR3 bases that were read are kept: 30 of them, in frame from base 1. The germline ends are 10 bases apart after V is trimmed by 8 bases and J by 5 bases. From the germline V gene, CDR1 is SGHTA and CDR2 is FQGNSA. TCR beta CDR3 regions were amplified by multiplex PCR from an average of approximately 1.3 ug genomic DNA per sample using the immunoSEQ assay. Primer bias was corrected in the assay by using a complete synthetic TCR repertoire to establish an amplification baseline. The amplicons were sequenced using the Illumina platform. Per the source publication's procedure: Error correction of the sequences involved clustering with frequency ratios plus a modified nearest-neighbor algorithm, after which the sequences were analyzed in the immunoSEQ Analyzer using IMGT gene definitions. At each rarefaction depth, TCR richness and evenness were averaged over 20 rarefaction repeats, and samples with fewer sequences than the depth were excluded. V, D and J gene relative abundances were compared between groups with Wilcoxon rank sum tests, applying FDR correction. An intraclass correlation of about 96% for TCR richness and an average of roughly 76% across some 70 gene segments were obtained from the blinded duplicates. The table was pulled from immuneACCESS by TCRdb, which kept in-frame rearrangements only. Such tables lose some clones; where checked, under half of the loss comes from unresolved V genes, and the rest has no known cause. V, J and clone size were drawn from that table, and D and trimming were deduced from the DNA. The sample's own table lists approximately 9,200 clones. The ten largest clones add up to roughly 8.7% of the sample.

Every participant had a single incident cervical HPV16 infection, and women with prevalent HPV16 infections were excluded. Cervical HPV DNA was detected with MY09/MY11 PCR, and genotyping was done by dot-blot hybridization. Approximately 15 mL of heparinized blood were centrifuged, and the buffy coat was split into aliquots, frozen at -30 degrees C, and then kept at -80 degrees C. QIAGEN kits were used to extract genomic DNA from buffy coat specimens. Concerning this clone itself: Its antigen is still unknown. The read terminates 3 residues ahead of where the CDR3 ends, so the germline J gene completes it.

The material sequenced was blood buffy coat. The chain uses TRBV7-2 and TRBJ2-6; matching of 5 bases hints at TRBD1 as the D gene. The TCR was taken from a woman between 18 and 70 years old with a cervical HPV16 infection that either progressed to CIN3+ or cleared (not recorded which). The CDR3 amino acid sequence is: CASQGRRANVLTF. The sequenced CDR3 bases are TGTGCCAGCCAGGGCAGAAGGGCCAACGTC.